These T cell receptor beta chains were read from a single sample in a study of CD8 T cells in ankylosing spondylitis. TCRdb passed the 5' RACE reads through MiXCR, listing each CDR3 protein once. The sample lists about 360,000 distinct CDR3 sequences, approximately 22% occurring once. The sample consisted of blood, either unsorted or a sorted T cell fraction (not recorded which). Source of these receptors: a male donor with ankylosing spondylitis or in good health (not recorded which). The CDR3 runs from the conserved cysteine through the conserved F or W. D genes are given only for firm matches. Clone sizes are given selectively: once, few, many, or a class where the clone is expanded.

J gene: TRBJ1-2
V gene: TRBV13
D gene: .
clone size: many
CDR3 DNA: TGTGCCAGCAGCGGCGGCGGATATGGCTACACCTTC
CDR3 protein: CASSGGGYGYTF

J gene: TRBJ2-7
V gene: TRBV19
D gene: TRBD2
clone size: .
CDR3 DNA: TGTGCCAGTAGGACCAAAGCGGGGGGGACCTACGAGCAGTACTTC
CDR3 protein: CASRTKAGGTYEQYF

J gene: TRBJ2-5
V gene: TRBV9
D gene: .
clone size: few
CDR3 DNA: TGTGCCAGCAGCGAGTTCGGAGCGCCCCAAGAGACCCAGTACTTC
CDR3 protein: CASSEFGAPQETQYF

J gene: TRBJ2-2
V gene: TRBV13
D gene: .
clone size: few
CDR3 DNA: TGTGCCAGCAGCTTAGGGGCGGCGGGAACCACCGGGGAGCTGTTTTTT
CDR3 protein: CASSLGAAGTTGELFF

J gene: TRBJ1-1
V gene: TRBV7-9
D gene: TRBD1
clone size: few
CDR3 DNA: TGTGCCAGCAGCTCGGGGTGGACAGGGCTGAACACTGAAGCTTTCTTT
CDR3 protein: CASSSGWTGLNTEAFF

J gene: TRBJ2-3
V gene: TRBV10-3
D gene: TRBD2
clone size: many
CDR3 DNA: TGTGCCATCAGTGAGTCGTATCGGGGGGGCCGGACAGATACGCAGTATTTT
CDR3 protein: CAISESYRGGRTDTQYF

J gene: TRBJ1-5
V gene: TRBV20-1
D gene: TRBD1
clone size: many
CDR3 DNA: TGCAGTGCAACCCTCGGGACAGAGAGTCAGCCCCAGCATTTT
CDR3 protein: CSATLGTESQPQHF

J gene: TRBJ2-1
V gene: TRBV19
D gene: .
clone size: .
CDR3 DNA: TGTGCCAGTAACCAGGGGATTGGGGACAATGAGCAGTTCTTC
CDR3 protein: CASNQGIGDNEQFF

J gene: TRBJ1-1
V gene: TRBV3-1
D gene: .
clone size: .
CDR3 DNA: TGTGCCAGCAGCCAAGATTTTCCGACGCGAATGCGGGTTGAAGCTTTCTTT
CDR3 protein: CASSQDFPTRMRVEAFF

J gene: TRBJ1-2
V gene: TRBV5-5
D gene: TRBD1
clone size: few
CDR3 DNA: TGTGCCAGCAGCCCCGGACAGGGTGGCTATGGCTACACCTTC
CDR3 protein: CASSPGQGGYGYTF

J gene: TRBJ2-3
V gene: TRBV5-6
D gene: TRBD1
clone size: .
CDR3 DNA: TGTGCCAGCAGCTTGGTTGACAGGGTGGGCACAGATACGCAGTATTTT
CDR3 protein: CASSLVDRVGTDTQYF

J gene: TRBJ2-1
V gene: TRBV5-6
D gene: .
clone size: few
CDR3 DNA: TGTGCCAGCAGCTTCTGGTCGAATTCCAACAATGAGCAGTTCTTC
CDR3 protein: CASSFWSNSNNEQFF

J gene: TRBJ2-1
V gene: TRBV15
D gene: .
clone size: .
CDR3 DNA: TGTGCCACCAGTCCGTCCCGGGACATATCTTACAATGAGCAGTTCTTC
CDR3 protein: CATSPSRDISYNEQFF

J gene: TRBJ2-1
V gene: TRBV5-1
D gene: TRBD1
clone size: few
CDR3 DNA: TGCGCCAGCAGCTTGGGACAGGGGGCGCAGGTTGAGCAGTTCTTC
CDR3 protein: CASSLGQGAQVEQFF

J gene: TRBJ2-1
V gene: TRBV20-1
D gene: .
clone size: .
CDR3 DNA: TGCAGTGCTAGTCCCTACGTGGGATCATACAATGAGCAGTTCTTC
CDR3 protein: CSASPYVGSYNEQFF

J gene: TRBJ2-5
V gene: TRBV29-1
D gene: TRBD1
clone size: .
CDR3 DNA: TGCAGCGTTGTCCCGGGACAGGGTGGAAGGGGAGAGACCCAGTACTTC
CDR3 protein: CSVVPGQGGRGETQYF

J gene: TRBJ2-2
V gene: TRBV7-6
D gene: .
clone size: .
CDR3 DNA: TGTGCCAGCAGCCCTCACCCGAGGGGGTCGGGCGGGGAGCTGTTTTTT
CDR3 protein: CASSPHPRGSGGELFF

J gene: TRBJ2-2
V gene: TRBV12-3/TRBV12-4
D gene: TRBD2
clone size: .
CDR3 DNA: TGTGCCAGCAGGGCGGAGCGGGGGGGCGCCGGGGAGCTGTTTTTT
CDR3 protein: CASRAERGGAGELFF

J gene: TRBJ2-7
V gene: TRBV20-1
D gene: .
clone size: .
CDR3 DNA: TGCAGTGCTTTCTTATACGAGCAGTACTTC
CDR3 protein: CSAFLYEQYF

J gene: TRBJ2-1
V gene: TRBV10-3
D gene: .
clone size: .
CDR3 DNA: TGTGCCATCAGCGAGGGGGTCCCCTACAATGAGCAGTTCTTC
CDR3 protein: CAISEGVPYNEQFF

J gene: TRBJ2-2
V gene: TRBV11-1
D gene: TRBD2
clone size: .
CDR3 DNA: TGTGCCAGCAGTTCAAGTCCCGGGACTAGCGGGCTACTGAACACCGGGGAGCTGTTTTTT
CDR3 protein: CASSSSPGTSGLLNTGELFF

J gene: TRBJ1-1
V gene: TRBV19
D gene: .
clone size: few
CDR3 DNA: TGTGCCAGTTATTCGGACCTTAACACTGAAGCTTTCTTT
CDR3 protein: CASYSDLNTEAFF

J gene: TRBJ2-1
V gene: TRBV5-6
D gene: TRBD1
clone size: few
CDR3 DNA: TGTGCCAGCAGCTTTTTGAACAGGGGGCAACGGAATGAGCAGTTCTTC
CDR3 protein: CASSFLNRGQRNEQFF

J gene: TRBJ2-3
V gene: TRBV2
D gene: .
clone size: .
CDR3 DNA: TGTGCCAGCAGTTACGGTGGCTCGCCAGATACGCAGTATTTT
CDR3 protein: CASSYGGSPDTQYF

J gene: TRBJ2-3
V gene: TRBV29-1
D gene: TRBD1
clone size: .
CDR3 DNA: TGCAGCGTTGCAGGGGGCGGCACAGATACGCAGTATTTT
CDR3 protein: CSVAGGGTDTQYF

J gene: TRBJ1-3
V gene: TRBV12-3/TRBV12-4
D gene: .
clone size: many
CDR3 DNA: TGTGCCAGCAGGCCCCCGGGGGGAAACACCATATATTTT
CDR3 protein: CASRPPGGNTIYF

J gene: TRBJ2-1
V gene: TRBV5-1
D gene: TRBD1
clone size: .
CDR3 DNA: TGCGCCAGCAGCACAGGACAGGGACGACGTATTCCCAATGAGCAGTTCTTC
CDR3 protein: CASSTGQGRRIPNEQFF

J gene: TRBJ2-1
V gene: TRBV7-9
D gene: .
clone size: few
CDR3 DNA: TGTGCCAGCAGTCCATCAGGGAGCGATGAGCAGTTCTTC
CDR3 protein: CASSPSGSDEQFF

J gene: TRBJ2-2
V gene: TRBV6-5
D gene: .
clone size: few
CDR3 DNA: TGTGCCAGCGGCCCGTTCGGGGAGCTGTTTTTT
CDR3 protein: CASGPFGELFF

J gene: TRBJ2-5
V gene: TRBV12-3/TRBV12-4
D gene: .
clone size: few
CDR3 DNA: TGTGCCAGCAGTGGACAGGGAGGGGAAGAGACCCAGTACTTC
CDR3 protein: CASSGQGGEETQYF

J gene: TRBJ2-2
V gene: TRBV6-4
D gene: .
clone size: few
CDR3 DNA: TGTGCCAGCAGTGACCTCAGTGGCGGGGAGCTGTTTTTT
CDR3 protein: CASSDLSGGELFF

J gene: TRBJ1-4
V gene: TRBV6-1
D gene: .
clone size: once
CDR3 DNA: TGTGCCAGCACCCAACTTGTGGGGGAGAGAGAAAAACTGTTTTTT
CDR3 protein: CASTQLVGEREKLFF

J gene: TRBJ2-1
V gene: TRBV30
D gene: .
clone size: .
CDR3 DNA: TGTGCCGCCCCCAGTCCGTACAATGAGCAGTTCTTC
CDR3 protein: CAAPSPYNEQFF

J gene: TRBJ2-3
V gene: TRBV20-1
D gene: .
clone size: .
CDR3 DNA: TGCAGCTTCCCAGACACAAGGGAATTCGGAGATACGCAGTATTTT
CDR3 protein: CSFPDTREFGDTQYF

J gene: TRBJ2-6
V gene: TRBV7-9
D gene: .
clone size: .
CDR3 DNA: TGTGCCTGCAGCTTATATCTGGCTGGGGCCAACGTCCTGACTTTC
CDR3 protein: CACSLYLAGANVLTF

J gene: TRBJ1-2
V gene: TRBV6-5
D gene: TRBD1
clone size: .
CDR3 DNA: TGTGCCAGCAGTTACACCCGGGACAGGGAGGGCTACACCTTC
CDR3 protein: CASSYTRDREGYTF

J gene: TRBJ2-1
V gene: TRBV9
D gene: TRBD2
clone size: .
CDR3 DNA: TGTGCCAGCAGCGGATCGGCTAGCGGGGGGGCATTCGATGAGCAGTTCTTC
CDR3 protein: CASSGSASGGAFDEQFF

J gene: TRBJ2-3
V gene: TRBV7-9
D gene: TRBD2
clone size: few
CDR3 DNA: TGTGCCAGCAGCTTAGAGCTAGCGGTTAGCACAGATACGCAGTATTTT
CDR3 protein: CASSLELAVSTDTQYF

J gene: TRBJ2-3
V gene: TRBV3-1
D gene: .
clone size: .
CDR3 DNA: TGTGCCAGCAGCCAAGACCCCCCGGGGGCCGGGTCGGATACGCAGTATTTT
CDR3 protein: CASSQDPPGAGSDTQYF

J gene: TRBJ2-7
V gene: TRBV5-5
D gene: .
clone size: .
CDR3 DNA: TGTGCCAGCAGCGAGATGCCCGGCGCAGGGGCCGACGAGCAGTACTTC
CDR3 protein: CASSEMPGAGADEQYF

J gene: TRBJ1-6
V gene: TRBV2
D gene: .
clone size: .
CDR3 DNA: TGTGCCAGCAGTGACCCGAATTCACCCCTCCACTTT
CDR3 protein: CASSDPNSPLHF

J gene: TRBJ2-7
V gene: TRBV20-1
D gene: TRBD1
clone size: few
CDR3 DNA: TGCAGTGCTAGAGATCCCGGACAGGGGGTACCCTACGAGCAGTACTTC
CDR3 protein: CSARDPGQGVPYEQYF

J gene: TRBJ2-1
V gene: TRBV20-1
D gene: .
clone size: few
CDR3 DNA: TGCAGTGCAAATACAGGGAGGTTAACCTACAATGAGCAGTTCTTC
CDR3 protein: CSANTGRLTYNEQFF

J gene: TRBJ2-1
V gene: TRBV14
D gene: .
clone size: few
CDR3 DNA: TGTGCCAGCAGCCAAGATGACGGGGTCCTAAACTACAATGAGCAGTTCTTC
CDR3 protein: CASSQDDGVLNYNEQFF

J gene: TRBJ2-1
V gene: TRBV27
D gene: .
clone size: .
CDR3 DNA: TGTGCCAGCAGCCCTGGGCGCACCTACAATGAGCAGTTCTTC
CDR3 protein: CASSPGRTYNEQFF

J gene: TRBJ2-2
V gene: TRBV27
D gene: .
clone size: .
CDR3 DNA: TGTGCCAGCAGCAAAACACCACCGAACACCGGGGAGCTGTTTTTT
CDR3 protein: CASSKTPPNTGELFF

J gene: TRBJ2-7
V gene: TRBV7-3
D gene: TRBD2
clone size: .
CDR3 DNA: TGTGCCAGCAGCTTACTACCGGGACTAGCGCCCTACGAGCAGTACTTC
CDR3 protein: CASSLLPGLAPYEQYF

J gene: TRBJ2-3
V gene: TRBV7-9
D gene: TRBD2
clone size: .
CDR3 DNA: TGTGCCAGCAGCTTTACAGCGGGGGGGCTCACAGATACGCAGTATTTT
CDR3 protein: CASSFTAGGLTDTQYF

J gene: TRBJ2-7
V gene: TRBV29-1
D gene: TRBD1
clone size: few
CDR3 DNA: TGCAGCGACTCCTCACCGGGACAGGGGGGGTACGAGCAGTACTTC
CDR3 protein: CSDSSPGQGGYEQYF

J gene: TRBJ2-5
V gene: TRBV11-2
D gene: TRBD2
clone size: .
CDR3 DNA: TGTGCCAGCAGCTATAGCGGGGGACAAGAGACCCAGTACTTC
CDR3 protein: CASSYSGGQETQYF